The entry below gives a single T cell receptor (beta chain) sequence along with its context. What it binds is unknown. This sample was included in a study of shared clonotypes between healthy human individuals. Study-level results: As a rule, naive subsets had a larger estimated richness than memory subsets.

J lost 4 bases, V lost 0 bases, and 9 bases had no gene match. Per the germline V gene, CDR1 is LGHNA and CDR2 is YNFKEQ. The CDR3 contains 16 residues. The protocol was immunoSEQ multiplex PCR, while the TCRdb copy is restricted to in-frame clones and leaves out a portion. In the table there are roughly 2.1 million clones, more than 85% of which are singletons. CD8 cells regarded as naive lacked CD45RO, were positively chosen for CCR7, and omitted terminally differentiated effector memory CD45RA+ cells. The source of this sequence is a man between 18 and 35 years old in good health. Some clones in this sample may be carry-over from other donors' samples. The sample taken for sequencing was naive CD8+ T cells from PBMCs. The V call is TRBV4-2, the J call TRBJ2-7, with 7 bases lining up with TRBD1. The DNA for the CDR3 is TGTGCCAGCAGCCAAGAGACAGGGAGTTGGGTGTACGAGCAGTACTTC. Its translation is CASSQETGSWVYEQYF.